The sequence of this T cell receptor (beta chain) was determined in a study of blood T cell repertoires in COVID-19. Whole-study context: Donors in the United States, Italy and Spain gave samples during acute or convalescent COVID-19. PBMCs, B-cell-depleted T cells, or T cells were the source of the cDNA or gDNA that made up the material.

Per germline, CDR1 SNHLY and CDR2 FYNNEI. The CDR3 contains 12 residues. J gave up 12 bases and V 6 bases, and 8 bases lay outside the gene matches. Original handling: Amplifying reference gene primers gave estimates of nucleated cell counts. The data were produced by immunoSEQ multiplex PCR, yet TCRdb's version contains in-frame clones alone and is incomplete. V and J calls and clone size are given by that table; D and trimming were obtained from the DNA. The sample carries some 110,000 clones, less than 85% recorded once. The specimen was peripheral blood. The chain uses TRBV2 and TRBJ2-7, with TRBD1 identical over 10 bases. This TCR derives from a man aged 45-60 years with acute or convalescent COVID-19. The CDR3 DNA reads as TGTGCCAGCAGCGGGACAGGGGAAGGGCTGTACTTC. This codes for CASSGTGEGLYF.